One sample yielded the 3 T cell receptor beta chains listed below, sequenced in a study of CD8 T cells in Susac syndrome. With random hexamers, reverse transcription was performed on about 0.5 to 1 ug of RNA. TCRdb reprocessed the immunoSEQ multiplex PCR reads via MiXCR and lists one record per CDR3 protein. The data contain about 140,000 distinct CDR3 sequences, around 95% of them singletons. The sequenced material came from CD8+ T cells from PBMCs. The receptors were sampled from a human donor with Susac syndrome.

The rearrangement links TRBV24-1 to TRBJ2-1; 9 bases fit TRBD1. This CDR3 has 12 amino acids. Per germline, CDR1 KGHDR and CDR2 SFDVKD. V shed 11 bases, J shed 4 bases, and the junction held 2 bases outside the gene matches. The CDR3 spells CASGQGYNEQFF. CDR3 nucleotides: TGTGCCAGCGGACAGGGGTACAATGAGCAGTTCTTC.

The chain is built from TRBV5-6 and TRBJ1-1; no clear D. Trimming pared 0 bases from V and 4 bases from J, leaving 4 bases between. Germline V lookup: CDR1 SGHDT, CDR2 YYEEEE. CDR3 length: 12 amino acids. CDR3 DNA: TGTGCCAGCAGCTTGGCCAGCACTGAAGCTTTCTTT. Translated: CASSLASTEAFF. The full variable domain, in which reference TRBV5-6 and TRBJ1-1 provide the parts outside the CDR3, is DAGVTQSPTHLIKTRGQQVTLRCSPKSGHDTVSWYQQALGQGPQFIFQYYEEEERQRGNFPDRFSGHQFPNYSSELNVNALLLGDSALYLCASSLASTEAFFGQGTRLTVV.

This clonotype was counted a single time. CDR3 DNA: TGTGCCAGCAGTTACTGGGGTCCCGGAAGCTCCTACAATGAGCAGTTCTTC. It specifies CASSYWGPGSSYNEQFF. The chain links TRBV6-2 or TRBV6-3 to TRBJ2-1; no clear D gene. Germline CDR1 and CDR2: MNHEY and SVGEGT. The CDR3 has 17 amino acids. V shed 1 base and J shed 0 bases, with 13 bases lying between them.